These 12 T cell receptor beta chains originate from one sample sequenced in a study of spatial heterogeneity in lung cancer (dated by TCRdb to between 2018 and 2021). What the authors observed across the whole study: The tumor nonsynonymous mutation count correlated with the number of expanded intratumoral alpha and beta TCRs.

No antigen has been assigned to these receptors. The time point tag for this specimen amounts to: sample taken at primary tumor resection. To prepare the library, 5' RACE was applied. The sample was run on a NextSeq 500. The public reads were quality trimmed at Q25 with fastp and then assembled into clones with MiXCR by TCRdb, keeping productive beta chains. Entries that share a CDR3 protein sequence are merged under the most common genes and DNA. The table for this sample lists around 1,700 distinct CDR3 sequences; roughly a fifth of them were counted only once. Jointly, the top ten make up 21% of the sample. The specimen was lung tumor tissue, collected at surgery. The receptors were gathered from a male donor with early-stage non-small cell lung cancer.

By sample share, this clonotype is medium-sized (0.01 to 0.1%). Since it is a stray read in a library aimed at alpha chains, this beta chain has a size that is not meaningful. The J gene is TRBJ2-2, the V gene TRBV6-6; tentative D call: TRBD2 (6 bases). The germline V and J ends were trimmed by 2 bases and 3 bases, with 16 bases remaining between them. This CDR3 is built from 17 residues. Germline loops: CDR1 MNHNY, CDR2 SVGAGI (reference sequence). Here the CDR3 reads CASSYPDLGGDTGELFF. CDR3 sequence (DNA): TGTGCCAGCAGTTACCCGGACTTGGGGGGAGACACCGGGGAGCTGTTTTTT.

By sample share, this clonotype is medium-sized. This beta chain lies outside the target of a library built for alpha chains; its clone size means little. The gene calls are TRBV20-1 and TRBJ1-2; 8 nucleotides match TRBD1. The V gene's germline CDR1 is DFQATT and CDR2 SNEGSKA (reference sequence). Trimming cost V 6 bases and J 5 bases; bases outside gene matches: 8. The CDR3 spans 13 residues. CDR3: CSASTTGAYGYTF. CDR3 bases: TGCAGTGCCTCGACGACAGGGGCATATGGCTACACCTTC.

Comments on this clonotype: Found in a library prepared for alpha chains, this beta chain is an off-target read, and its abundance has little meaning. The rearrangement links TRBV3-1 to TRBJ1-6, with D unclear. Germline V gene data show CDR1 as LGHDT and CDR2 as YNNKEL (reference sequence). Trimming took off 4 bases at V and 11 bases at J, with 15 bases between the two ends. The CDR3 spans 14 residues. CDR3 sequence reads: CASSPNSGVTPLHF. In DNA form, the CDR3 reads TGTGCCAGCAGCCCGAATTCTGGGGTGACACCCCTCCACTTT.

In this sample, this clonotype is medium-sized. For a library built for alpha chains, this beta chain is a stray read; little rests on its size. The CDR3 nucleotides read TGTGCCAGCAGCCGTTCCCGGCAAACATTAGATGAGACCCAGTACTTC. Residues: CASSRSRQTLDETQYF. The chain is built from TRBV7-2 and TRBJ2-5; no definite D call. CDR3 length: 16 amino acids. V lost 5 bases and J 5 bases, leaving 21 bases between the germline ends. Germline loops: CDR1 SGHTA, CDR2 FQGNSA.

Concerning this clonotype itself: Because this beta chain is a stray read in a library intended to capture alpha chains, its abundance should not be given much weight. CDR3 amino acids: CASSPERGVANRNTGELFF. The DNA for the CDR3 is TGTGCCAGCAGCCCGGAACGGGGGGTAGCCAATCGAAACACCGGGGAGCTGTTTTTT. The rearrangement links TRBV5-6 to TRBJ2-2; TRBD2 matches at 7 bases. The germline CDR1 and CDR2 sequences are SGHDT and YYEEEE. V gave up 4 bases and J gave up 2 bases; unmatched junction bases: 17. This CDR3 region has 19 residues.

This clonotype is judged medium-sized. Little can be read into the size of this beta chain, an off-target read in a library designed for alpha chains. This chain connects TRBV28 to TRBJ1-3; D not resolved. Trimming pared 4 bases from V and 2 bases from J, leaving 12 bases between. The CDR3 sequence is 15 residues long. The germline V gene encodes CDR1 MDHEN and CDR2 SYDVKM. Here the CDR3 reads CASSSRAQTGNTIYF. The CDR3 coding sequence is TGTGCCAGCAGTTCCCGAGCGCAGACTGGAAACACCATATATTTT.

By share of the sample, this clonotype is hyperexpanded. As an off-target read in a library built for alpha chains, this beta chain has a frequency of little significance. The chain links TRBV20-1 to TRBJ2-2; D assignment may be TRBD1 or TRBD2 (5 bases each). The V gene's germline CDR1 is DFQATT and CDR2 SNEGSKA (reference sequence). The CDR3 is made up of 16 amino acids. V lost 1 base, J lost 1 base, and 13 bases lay in between. The CDR3 sequence is CSARVPGHLNTGELFF. The CDR3 DNA reads TGCAGTGCTAGAGTACCGGGGCACTTGAACACCGGGGAGCTGTTTTTT.

This clonotype is classed as medium-sized. This beta chain came through as a stray read in a library set up for alpha chains, and its size says little. The CDR3 coding sequence is TGTGCCAGCAGTTACTTGGACACCGGGGAGCTGTTTTTT. Translation gives CASSYLDTGELFF. The chain carries TRBV6-6 and TRBJ2-2; D gene ambiguous. The CDR3 is made up of 13 amino acids. CDR1 is MNHNY and CDR2 is SVGAGI in the germline V gene (reference sequence). Trimming stripped 1 base from V and 3 bases from J, with 3 bases between.

Note on this clonotype: This beta chain is off target for a library built for alpha chains, so its abundance means little. The chain couples TRBV7-2 to TRBJ2-3; D not certain. Deletions cut 5 bases from V and 2 bases from J, with 2 bases between. The CDR3 loop spans 11 amino acids. Germline V gives CDR1 SGHTA, CDR2 FQGNSA. The CDR3 protein is CASSDTDTQYF. In DNA, the CDR3 is TGTGCCAGCAGCGACACAGATACGCAGTATTTT.

By frequency in the sample, this clonotype is medium-sized (0.01 to 0.1%). This beta chain came through as a stray read in a library set up for alpha chains, and its size says little. The genes are TRBV6-1 and TRBJ2-7; TRBD2 matches at 8 bases. Trimming removed 5 bases from V and 7 bases from J; junction bases left unmatched: 10. CDR3 length: 14 amino acids. Germline CDR1 and CDR2: MNHNS and SASEGT. CDR3 sequence: CASSFLTSGSEQYF. CDR3 DNA sequence: TGTGCCAGCAGTTTCCTTACTAGCGGATCTGAGCAGTACTTC.

On this clonotype: A library made for alpha chains picked up this beta chain off target, so its size means little. The rearrangement links TRBV5-1 to TRBJ2-1, with D uncertain. V was cut by 2 bases and J by 5 bases, with 14 bases left in between. The CDR3 is made up of 15 amino acids. Germline V gene sequence: CDR1 SGHRS, CDR2 YFSETQ. The CDR3 reads CASSFLLPPDNEQFF. CDR3 sequence (DNA): TGCGCCAGCAGCTTCTTGCTCCCACCGGACAATGAGCAGTTCTTC. The variable domain in full, completed from reference TRBV5-1 and TRBJ2-1, reads KAGVTQTPRYLIKTRGQQVTLSCSPISGHRSVSWYQQTPGQGLQFLFEYFSETQRNKGNFPGRFSGRQFSNSRSEMNVSTLELGDSALYLCASSFLLPPDNEQFFGPGTRLTVL.

This clonotype was seen a few times. In a library made to pick up alpha chains, this beta chain is a stray read with a size that means little. The rearrangement links TRBV18 to TRBJ1-1; D remains unclear. The CDR3 runs 11 residues. Germline lookup yields CDR1 KGHSH and CDR2 LQKENI. Trimming stripped 6 bases from V and 7 bases from J, with 9 bases between. CDR3 amino acids: CASSVASEAFF. CDR3 in DNA: TGTGCCAGCTCGGTGGCAAGTGAAGCTTTCTTT. Based on the CDR3 plus reference TRBV18 and TRBJ1-1, the full variable domain is NAGVMQNPRHLVRRRGQEARLRCSPMKGHSHVYWYRQLPEEGLKFMVYLQKENIIDESGMPKERFSAEFPKEGPSILRIQQVVRGDSAAYFCASSVASEAFFGQGTRLTVV.